The clone carrying this T cell receptor (beta chain) has just a few counts. What it binds is unknown. This record belongs to a study of response to subunit inactivated influenza vaccine. The CDR3 extends over 17 amino acids. Germline CDR1 reads SGHRS; CDR2 reads YFSETQ. The ends lost 4 bases at V and 9 bases at J; junction bases unmatched: 12. Overall study findings and caveats: New T cells are recruited in small numbers by each seasonal influenza vaccination, according to the authors' suggestion.

Using its own MiXCR run on the RT-PCR reads, TCRdb lists one record per CDR3 protein. The data show a few hundred thousand distinct CDR3 sequences, with 12% to 15% seen just once and 11% held by the top ten. This chain joins TRBV5-1 and TRBJ2-3; 15 nucleotides line up with TRBD2. The sequence was collected from a man between 45 and 60 years old who received an inactivated influenza vaccine. The input for sequencing was PBMCs from blood, taken roughly 12 days after vaccination. The CDR3 loop is CASSRLGLAGGTSTQYF. DNA of the CDR3: TGCGCCAGCAGCCGGCTCGGACTAGCGGGGGGGACTAGCACGCAGTATTTT.